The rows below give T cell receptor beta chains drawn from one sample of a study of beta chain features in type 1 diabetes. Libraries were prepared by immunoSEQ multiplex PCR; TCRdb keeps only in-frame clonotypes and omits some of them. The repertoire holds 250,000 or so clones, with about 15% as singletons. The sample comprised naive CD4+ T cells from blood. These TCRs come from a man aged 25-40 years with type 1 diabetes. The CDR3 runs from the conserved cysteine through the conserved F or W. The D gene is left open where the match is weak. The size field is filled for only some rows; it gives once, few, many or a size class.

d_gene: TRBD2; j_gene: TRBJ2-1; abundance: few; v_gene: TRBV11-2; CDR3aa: CASSLVHGAGVTSYNEQFF; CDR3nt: TGTGCCAGCAGCTTAGTCCATGGAGCGGGGGTGACCTCCTACAATGAGCAGTTCTTC
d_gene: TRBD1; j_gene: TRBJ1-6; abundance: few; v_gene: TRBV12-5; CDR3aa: CASGTGQGDSPLHF; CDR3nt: TGTGCTAGTGGGACTGGACAGGGGGATTCACCCCTCCACTTT
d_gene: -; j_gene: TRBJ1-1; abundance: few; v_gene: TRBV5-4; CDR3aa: CASSTPGRGDTEAFF; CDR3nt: TGTGCCAGCAGCACACCGGGGAGGGGGGACACTGAAGCTTTCTTT
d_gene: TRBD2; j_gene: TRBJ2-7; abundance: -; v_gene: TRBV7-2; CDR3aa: CASSLGREGPYEQYF; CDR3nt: TGTGCCAGCAGCTTAGGGCGGGAGGGCCCTTACGAGCAGTACTTC
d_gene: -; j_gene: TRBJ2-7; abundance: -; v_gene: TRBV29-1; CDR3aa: CSVGRSTLDQQYF; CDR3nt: TGCAGCGTTGGACGGTCGACCCTAGACCAGCAGTACTTC
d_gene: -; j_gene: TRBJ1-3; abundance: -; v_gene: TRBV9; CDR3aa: CASSAPGLAGNTIYF; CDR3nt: TGTGCCAGCAGCGCCCCAGGACTCGCTGGAAACACCATATATTTT
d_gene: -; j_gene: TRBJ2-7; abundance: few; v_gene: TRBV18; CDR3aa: CASSPGPASGEQYF; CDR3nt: TGTGCCAGCTCACCGGGGCCCGCTAGTGGCGAGCAGTACTTC
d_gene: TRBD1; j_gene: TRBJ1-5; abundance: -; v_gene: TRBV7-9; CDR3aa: CASSLGTGAVNQPQHF; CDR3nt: TGTGCCAGCAGCTTAGGGACAGGGGCAGTCAATCAGCCCCAGCATTTT
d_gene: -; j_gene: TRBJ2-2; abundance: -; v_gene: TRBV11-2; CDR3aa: CASSPGGRGVGELFF; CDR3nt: TGTGCCAGCAGCCCCGGGGGGCGCGGAGTCGGGGAGCTGTTTTTT
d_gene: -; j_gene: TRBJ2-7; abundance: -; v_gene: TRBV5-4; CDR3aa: CASSTPTEFYEQYF; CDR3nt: TGTGCCAGCAGCACCCCGACAGAGTTCTACGAGCAGTACTTC
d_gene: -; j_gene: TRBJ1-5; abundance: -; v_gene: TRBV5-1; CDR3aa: CASSSAAGQPQHF; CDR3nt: TGCGCCAGCAGCTCGGCCGCGGGGCAGCCCCAGCATTTT
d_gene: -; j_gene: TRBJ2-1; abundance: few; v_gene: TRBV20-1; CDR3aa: CSALLGNEQFF; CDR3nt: TGCAGTGCTCTCCTCGGGAATGAGCAGTTCTTC
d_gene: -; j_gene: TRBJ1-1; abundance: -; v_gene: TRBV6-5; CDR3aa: CASSYHGKNTEAFF; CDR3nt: TGTGCCAGCAGTTACCACGGGAAGAACACTGAAGCTTTCTTT
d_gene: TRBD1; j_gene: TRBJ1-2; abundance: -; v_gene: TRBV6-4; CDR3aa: CASSPGGNYGYTF; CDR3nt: TGTGCCAGCAGTCCAGGGGGAAACTATGGCTACACCTTC
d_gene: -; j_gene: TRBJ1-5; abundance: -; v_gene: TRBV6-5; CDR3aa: CASRKGGLGSQPQHF; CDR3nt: TGTGCCAGCAGGAAGGGGGGGCTGGGCAGTCAGCCCCAGCATTTT
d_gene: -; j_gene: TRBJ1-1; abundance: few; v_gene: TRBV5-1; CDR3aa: CASSSDMNTEAFF; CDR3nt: TGCGCCAGCAGCTCCGACATGAACACTGAAGCTTTCTTT
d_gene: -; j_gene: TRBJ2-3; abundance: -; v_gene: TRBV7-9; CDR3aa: CASSRIRTTSTDTQYF; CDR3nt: TGTGCCAGCAGCAGAATTCGGACTACTAGCACAGATACGCAGTATTTT
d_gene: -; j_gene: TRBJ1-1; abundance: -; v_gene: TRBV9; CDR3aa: CASSVEGGTEAFF; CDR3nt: TGTGCCAGCAGCGTAGAAGGGGGCACTGAAGCTTTCTTT
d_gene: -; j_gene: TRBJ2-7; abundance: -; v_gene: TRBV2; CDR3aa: CASMRTAYEQYF; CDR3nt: TGTGCCAGCATGAGGACAGCCTACGAGCAGTACTTC
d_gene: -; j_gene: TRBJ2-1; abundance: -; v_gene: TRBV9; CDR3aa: CASSATGTKTNEQFF; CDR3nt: TGTGCCAGCAGCGCGACCGGGACAAAAACCAATGAGCAGTTCTTC
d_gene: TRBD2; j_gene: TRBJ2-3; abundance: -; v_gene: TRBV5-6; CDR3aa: CASNLRTSGISTDTQYF; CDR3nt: TGTGCCAGCAACCTCCGGACTAGCGGGATCAGCACAGATACGCAGTATTTT
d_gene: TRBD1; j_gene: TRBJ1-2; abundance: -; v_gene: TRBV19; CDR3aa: CASTLSGTGDNYGYTF; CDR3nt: TGTGCCAGTACCCTGTCCGGGACAGGGGATAACTATGGCTACACCTTC
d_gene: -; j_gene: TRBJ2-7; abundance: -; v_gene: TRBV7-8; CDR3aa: CASSHETGSYEQYF; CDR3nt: TGTGCCAGCAGCCACGAGACAGGATCCTACGAGCAGTACTTC
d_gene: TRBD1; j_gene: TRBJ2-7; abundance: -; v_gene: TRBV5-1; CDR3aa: CASSLETGGVLEQYF; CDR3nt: TGCGCCAGCAGCTTGGAGACAGGGGGGGTTCTCGAGCAGTACTTC
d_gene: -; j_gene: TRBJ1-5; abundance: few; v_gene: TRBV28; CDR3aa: CASSLEQGNQPQHF; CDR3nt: TGTGCCAGCAGTTTAGAACAGGGCAATCAGCCCCAGCATTTT
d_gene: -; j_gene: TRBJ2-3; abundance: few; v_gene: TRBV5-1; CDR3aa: CASSLGAGGPSTDTQYF; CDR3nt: TGCGCCAGCAGCTTGGGCGCTGGAGGGCCAAGCACAGATACGCAGTATTTT
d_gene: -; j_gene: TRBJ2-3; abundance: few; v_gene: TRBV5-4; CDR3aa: CASSRADVSTDTQYF; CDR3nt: TGTGCCAGCAGTCGAGCGGACGTCAGCACAGATACGCAGTATTTT
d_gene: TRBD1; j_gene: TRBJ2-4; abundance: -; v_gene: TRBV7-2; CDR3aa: CASSPRGPPQGADKNIQYF; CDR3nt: TGTGCCAGCAGCCCCCGGGGACCCCCACAGGGGGCAGACAAAAACATTCAGTACTTC
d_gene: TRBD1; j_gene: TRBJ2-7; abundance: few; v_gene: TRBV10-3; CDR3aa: CAISESGTDYEQYF; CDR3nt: TGTGCCATCAGTGAGTCGGGGACAGACTACGAGCAGTACTTC
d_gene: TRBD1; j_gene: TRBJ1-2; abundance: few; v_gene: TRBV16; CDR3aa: CASSQWTGGYGYTF; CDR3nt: TGTGCCAGCAGCCAATGGACAGGGGGCTATGGCTACACCTTC